This T cell receptor beta chain was documented in a study of cytomegalovirus exposure and HLA in healthy donors. Whole-study results and caveats: Reports described diagnosis of cytomegalovirus status by the classifier as highly specific and sensitive. In vitro, a few CMV-associated chains proved specific for CMV antigens. A later analysis found TCR association rates differed by HLA locus, highest for DRB1 and lowest for HLA-C.

PCR used 60 Vbeta primers and 13 Jbeta primers. Sequencing was performed with immunoSEQ multiplex PCR; in TCRdb, only in-frame clones are kept and a portion is missing. The sample gives fewer than 95,000 clones, around three fifths of which show up once; 20% to 25% is in the top ten. This CDR3 is 18 amino acids long. J gave up 0 bases and V 6 bases, and 17 bases lay outside the gene matches. Germline V gives CDR1 MNHEY, CDR2 SMNVEV (reference sequence). With respect to this clone: Its target is not known.

The sequencing input was PBMCs. The V and J genes are TRBV27 and TRBJ2-7; 7 bases map to TRBD1. The origin of this receptor is a woman aged 45-59 years in good health and CMV-seropositive. The CDR3 loop reads CASSPDPLQGSVSYEQYF. The CDR3 DNA is TGTGCCAGCAGCCCCGATCCCCTACAGGGGAGTGTCTCCTACGAGCAGTACTTC.